Listed below are T cell receptor beta chains from one sample, sequenced in a study of shared clonotypes between healthy human individuals. This table comes from immunoSEQ multiplex PCR, and its TCRdb copy is limited to in-frame clones, with some not included. The table includes around 600,000 clones, 95% detected once. The sample taken for sequencing was naive CD8+ T cells sorted from blood. Every receptor here comes from a woman aged 30 to 39 in good health. The CDR3 runs from the conserved cysteine through the conserved F or W. D genes are given only for firm matches.

>TRBV7-9|TRBJ1-1|-
TGTGCCAGCAGCTTACCAGGCCACCATGAAGCTTTCTTT
CASSLPGHHEAFF
>TRBV27|TRBJ1-1|-
TGTGCCAGCAGCCCGACATCCGGGACTGAAGCTTTCTTT
CASSPTSGTEAFF
>TRBV11-1|TRBJ1-1|-
TGTGCCAGCAGCGATGGGTTTTTTGACCCTGAAGCTTTCTTT
CASSDGFFDPEAFF
>TRBV9|TRBJ2-1|TRBD2
TGTGCCAGCAGCGTAAATCCTGGACTAGCGGGTTATTACAATGAGCAGTTCTTC
CASSVNPGLAGYYNEQFF
>TRBV5-6|TRBJ1-2|-
TGTGCCAGCAGCTCCGGGGTGAACTATGGCTACACCTTC
CASSSGVNYGYTF
>TRBV27|TRBJ2-7|-
TGTGCCAGCATTCACCACCCCGCCTACGAGCAGTACTTC
CASIHHPAYEQYF
>TRBV4-1|TRBJ2-2|TRBD1
TGCGCCAGCAGCCAAGCCCCGGGACAGCAGAACACCGGGGAGCTGTTTTTT
CASSQAPGQQNTGELFF
>TRBV27|TRBJ2-7|-
TGTGCCAGCAGTTTAATCGGGAGCTCCTACGAGCAGTACTTC
CASSLIGSSYEQYF
>TRBV6-5|TRBJ2-3|-
TGTGCCAGCAGTTACCTGGCCGGCGGCCCCACGGATACGCAGTATTTT
CASSYLAGGPTDTQYF
>TRBV10-3|TRBJ2-7|-
TGTGCCATCAGTGACTGGGACACCTACGAGCAGTACTTC
CAISDWDTYEQYF
>TRBV6-6|TRBJ2-1|-
TGTGCCAGCGCTATCGGGGTTGAGCAGTTCTTC
CASAIGVEQFF
>TRBV25-1|TRBJ1-2|-
TGTGCCAGCAGTGATTATAACTATGGCTACACCTTC
CASSDYNYGYTF